The 29 T cell receptor beta chains reported below all come from one sample, sequenced in a study of OX40 agonist ivuxolimab in advanced cancers. Generated by immunoSEQ multiplex PCR, the TCRdb table keeps only in-frame clones and is missing some. The repertoire consists of roughly 45,000 clones, with about 75% occurring once and the leading ten covering over 6.5%. The sequenced sample was CD4+ or CD8+ T cells sorted from blood, obtained in a trial of the OX40 agonist ivuxolimab. These receptors originate from an adult with an advanced solid tumor such as melanoma, head and neck, liver or kidney cancer.

For this clone: Additional DNA sequences in this sample encode the identical CDR3. V gene TRBV5-1 combines with J gene TRBJ2-3; 9 positions match TRBD1. CDR1 SGHRS and CDR2 YFSETQ come from the germline V gene. This CDR3 has 14 residues. The J segment lost 6 bases and the V segment lost 0 bases, leaving 2 bases of the junction unmatched. CDR3 nucleotide sequence: TGCGCCAGCAGCTTGGGACAGGGGGACGATACGCAGTATTTT. It codes for CASSLGQGDDTQYF.

V and J are TRBV5-1 and TRBJ2-2, with TRBD2 matching 11 bases. The CDR3 consists of 16 residues. Looked up from germline, CDR1 is SGHRS and CDR2 is YFSETQ. Germline trimming cut 3 bases from V and 6 bases from J; bases unmatched to any gene: 7. The CDR3 DNA reads TGCGCCAGCAGCTCTAAACTAGCGGGAGAGGCCGGGGAGCTGTTTTTT. It codes for CASSSKLAGEAGELFF.

CDR3 DNA: TGTGCCAGTCGACTAGCGGGAGAAACCAATGAGCAGTTCTTC. Its translation: CASRLAGETNEQFF. The genes are TRBV11-2 and TRBJ2-1, with 12 bases fitting TRBD2. CDR3 size: 14 residues. Germline CDR1 reads SGHAT; CDR2 reads FQNNGV. J lost 6 bases, V lost 9 bases, and 6 bases had no gene match. The variable domain in full, completed from reference TRBV11-2 and TRBJ2-1, reads EAGVAQSPRYKIIEKRQSVAFWCNPISGHATLYWYQQILGQGPKLLIQFQNNGVVDDSQLPKDRFSAERLKGVDSTLKIQPAKLEDSAVYLCASRLAGETNEQFFGPGTRLTVL.

This chain joins TRBV7-9 and TRBJ2-2, with unresolved D. Trimming removed 5 bases at V and 5 bases at J, with 6 bases between. CDR1 SEHNR and CDR2 FQNEAQ come from the germline V gene (reference sequence). CDR3 length: 12 amino acids. CDR3 sequence (DNA): TGTGCCAGCAGCCAACATACCGGGGAGCTGTTTTTT. Translated, it gives CASSQHTGELFF.

V gene TRBV5-6 combines with J gene TRBJ1-4; D remains unclear. The CDR3 is 15 residues long. V was cut by 4 bases and J by 7 bases, with 17 bases left in between. Germline V CDR1 and CDR2: SGHDT, YYEEEE. For the CDR3, the DNA is TGTGCCAGCAGCCGGATGCGCAGTTCTTTTGAAAAACTGTTTTTT. It is translated as CASSRMRSSFEKLFF. Full variable domain (rest looked up from reference TRBV5-6 and TRBJ1-4): DAGVTQSPTHLIKTRGQQVTLRCSPKSGHDTVSWYQQALGQGPQFIFQYYEEEERQRGNFPDRFSGHQFPNYSSELNVNALLLGDSALYLCASSRMRSSFEKLFFGSGTQLSVL.

CDR3 in amino acids: CASSPGVGRHNQPQHF. Here the CDR3 DNA reads TGCGCCAGCAGCCCGGGGGTAGGGAGGCACAATCAGCCCCAGCATTTT. The genes are TRBV5-1 and TRBJ1-5; D might be TRBD1 (5 bases). Between the trimmed V and J ends, which lost 4 bases and 3 bases, there was a span of 17 bases. The length of the CDR3 is 16 residues. CDR1 and CDR2 from the germline V gene are SGHRS and YFSETQ.

This chain uses TRBV30 with TRBJ1-1; D may be TRBD1 (5 bases). CDR1 GTSNPN and CDR2 SVGIG come from the germline V gene (reference sequence). The ends were cut back, 3 bases at V and 3 bases at J, with 17 bases in the middle. The CDR3 sequence is 15 residues long. The CDR3 nucleotides read TGTGCCTGGAGCCACCCCGCAGGGACCTACACTGAAGCTTTCTTT. It specifies CAWSHPAGTYTEAFF.

The CDR3 protein is CASGTPVQETQYF. In nucleotides, the CDR3 is TGTGCTAGTGGAACGCCGGTCCAAGAGACCCAGTACTTC. This chain links TRBV12-5 with TRBJ2-5; D unclear. Germline V gene lookup returns CDR1 LGHNT and CDR2 FRNRAP. V gave up 6 bases and J gave up 1 base, with 9 bases separating them. The CDR3 length is 13 residues.

This chain connects TRBV11-3 to TRBJ2-5, with D possibly TRBD2 on 6 matching bases. V was cut by 5 bases and J by 5 bases, with 12 bases left in between. Germline-derived CDR1 and CDR2 are SGHNT and YENEEA. The CDR3 is 13 residues long. In DNA form, the CDR3 reads TGTGCCAGCAGCCCCGGTGGGGGGGAGACCCAGTACTTC. Protein: CASSPGGGETQYF.

The V gene is TRBV9, the J gene TRBJ2-7, with a weak D call TRBD2 (6 bases). The CDR3 extends over 15 amino acids. The germline CDR1 and CDR2 sequences are SGDLS and YYNGEE. V lost 4 bases and J lost 3, with 17 bases in between. The CDR3 DNA is TGTGCCAGCAGCACTAACCCCGGAGGGCTCTACGAGCAGTACTTC. As protein: CASSTNPGGLYEQYF.

The J gene is TRBJ1-1, the V gene TRBV5-1; perhaps TRBD1 as D (6 bases). Germline loops: CDR1 SGHRS, CDR2 YFSETQ. Trimming removed 3 bases from V and 5 bases from J, with 14 bases in between. The CDR3 is 14 amino acids. CDR3 sequence (DNA): TGCGCCAGCAGCTCGGAGGGGACACCGACTGAAGCTTTCTTT. Its translation: CASSSEGTPTEAFF. The complete variable domain, with remaining parts taken from reference TRBV5-1 and TRBJ1-1, reads KAGVTQTPRYLIKTRGQQVTLSCSPISGHRSVSWYQQTPGQGLQFLFEYFSETQRNKGNFPGRFSGRQFSNSRSEMNVSTLELGDSALYLCASSSEGTPTEAFFGQGTRLTVV.

The V and J genes are TRBV28 and TRBJ2-7, with 10 bases matching TRBD2. V shed 7 bases, J shed 4 bases, and the junction held 4 bases outside the gene matches. Germline assignment: CDR1 MDHEN and CDR2 SYDVKM. The CDR3 covers 13 residues. The CDR3 loop reads CASKETSGYEQYF. CDR3 sequence (DNA): TGTGCCAGCAAGGAGACTAGCGGGTACGAGCAGTACTTC.

The rearrangement links TRBV7-2 to TRBJ2-1; D gene unclear. Germline V gene lookup returns CDR1 SGHTA and CDR2 FQGNSA. Trimming shortened V by 0 bases and J by 3 bases, and 6 bases separated the two germline ends. The CDR3 totals 14 residues. The CDR3 is CASSLAALYNEQFF. For the CDR3, the DNA is TGTGCCAGCAGCTTAGCGGCGCTCTACAATGAGCAGTTCTTC.

The rearrangement joins TRBV18 to TRBJ1-1; the match to TRBD1 covers 9 bases. Looked up from germline, CDR1 is KGHSH and CDR2 is LQKENI. CDR3 length: 14 amino acids. The ends lost 5 bases at V and 3 bases at J; junction bases unmatched: 4. The CDR3 coding sequence is TGTGCCAGCTCAAGACAGGGGGAGGACACTGAAGCTTTCTTT. Translated: CASSRQGEDTEAFF.

The genes are TRBV11-2 and TRBJ2-3; D not certain. The CDR3 runs 13 residues. V shed 1 base and J shed 4 bases, with 6 bases lying between them. Germline values: CDR1 SGHAT, CDR2 FQNNGV. The CDR3 sequence: CASSLVLADTQYF. In DNA form, the CDR3 reads TGTGCCAGCAGCTTAGTCCTAGCAGATACGCAGTATTTT.

The chain recombines TRBV27 with TRBJ1-4; tentative D call: TRBD1 (6 bases). CDR3 length: 15 amino acids. Germline V CDR1 and CDR2: MNHEY, SMNVEV (reference sequence). V dropped 2 bases and J dropped 0 bases, with 7 bases sitting between them. CDR3 region: CASSLTGSTNEKLFF. CDR3 nucleotide sequence: TGTGCCAGCAGTTTAACAGGGTCAACTAATGAAAAACTGTTTTTT.

The genes are TRBV5-6 and TRBJ1-4, with D perhaps matching TRBD1 (5 bases). This CDR3 region has 15 residues. The germline V and J ends were trimmed by 2 bases and 6 bases, with 14 bases remaining between them. Germline lookup yields CDR1 SGHDT and CDR2 YYEEEE. The CDR3 bases are TGTGCCAGCAGCTTAGTTAGACAGAGACATGAAAAACTGTTTTTT. Translating it yields CASSLVRQRHEKLFF. Full variable domain (outside the CDR3, taken from reference TRBV5-6 and TRBJ1-4): DAGVTQSPTHLIKTRGQQVTLRCSPKSGHDTVSWYQQALGQGPQFIFQYYEEEERQRGNFPDRFSGHQFPNYSSELNVNALLLGDSALYLCASSLVRQRHEKLFFGSGTQLSVL.

The genes are TRBV6-5 and TRBJ2-2; 8 bases align to TRBD1. Germline V gene sequence: CDR1 MNHEY, CDR2 SVGAGI. V shed 1 base, J shed 3 bases, and the junction held 4 bases outside the gene matches. The CDR3 is 16 amino acids. In nucleotides, the CDR3 is TGTGCCAGCAGTTACTTTCCGGGACAGGACACCGGGGAGCTGTTTTTT. This gives the protein CASSYFPGQDTGELFF.

J is TRBJ2-1 and V is TRBV5-8; possible D gene TRBD2, 5 bases. V gave up 7 bases and J gave up 4 bases, with 15 bases separating them. CDR3 length: 14 residues. Germline CDR1 reads SGHTS; CDR2 reads YDEGEE. DNA for the CDR3: TGTGCCAGCCCCCCCCGGGGAGTTTACAATGAGCAGTTCTTC. Protein product: CASPPRGVYNEQFF.

V and J are TRBV18 and TRBJ2-1, with 10 nucleotides matching TRBD1. The V and J ends lost 0 bases and 8 bases, in that order; junction bases with no gene match: 13. The CDR3 runs 18 residues. Germline V CDR1 and CDR2: KGHSH, LQKENI. CDR3 loop: CASSPPYRGQGVAYEQFF. CDR3 nucleotide sequence: TGTGCCAGCTCACCACCGTACCGAGGACAGGGGGTTGCTTATGAGCAGTTCTTC.

DNA of the CDR3: TGTGCCAGCAGCATTACAGGGGTGAATGGCTACACCTTC. Translating it yields CASSITGVNGYTF. The gene calls are TRBV7-2 and TRBJ1-2; 7 bases align to TRBD1. The germline CDR1 and CDR2 sequences are SGHTA and FQGNSA. CDR3 length: 13 amino acids. V trimming: 5 bases; J trimming: 6 bases; junction bases outside the gene matches: 6.

This chain connects TRBV11-2 to TRBJ2-7, with D perhaps matching TRBD1 (6 bases). CDR3 length equals 14 residues. Per germline, CDR1 SGHAT and CDR2 FQNNGV. Trimming removed 2 bases at V and 2 bases at J, with 10 bases between. CDR3 protein: CASSLQGQAYEQYF. Here the CDR3 DNA reads TGTGCCAGCAGCTTACAGGGGCAGGCCTACGAGCAGTACTTC. Supplemented by reference TRBV11-2 and TRBJ2-7, the full variable domain reads EAGVAQSPRYKIIEKRQSVAFWCNPISGHATLYWYQQILGQGPKLLIQFQNNGVVDDSQLPKDRFSAERLKGVDSTLKIQPAKLEDSAVYLCASSLQGQAYEQYFGPGTRLTVT.

This clone has just a few counts. The chain recombines TRBV7-9 with TRBJ2-1; 11 bases map to TRBD1. The germline CDR1 and CDR2 sequences are SEHNR and FQNEAQ (reference sequence). V trimming: 0 bases; J trimming: 8 bases; junction bases outside the gene matches: 6. CDR3 length equals 16 residues. CDR3 bases: TGTGCCAGCAGCTTAGCGGGACAGGGGGTTTGGGATGAGCAGTTCTTC. Residues: CASSLAGQGVWDEQFF.

The chain combines TRBV5-1 with TRBJ1-4; no definite D call. The V end lost 0 bases, the J end lost 6 bases, and 9 bases lay between the germline ends. There are 14 residues in the CDR3. Germline V gene data show CDR1 as SGHRS and CDR2 as YFSETQ. The CDR3 region has the DNA TGCGCCAGCAGCTTGGTCCAGGCGGATGAAAAACTGTTTTTT. Amino acid sequence: CASSLVQADEKLFF.

The J gene is TRBJ1-5, the V gene TRBV30; the D is unclear. V was trimmed by 3 bases and J by 3 bases, leaving 9 bases between them. The germline CDR1 and CDR2 sequences are GTSNPN and SVGIG (reference sequence). This CDR3 contains 13 residues. CDR3 DNA: TGTGCCTGGAGAGCCGGCAACAATCAGCCCCAGCATTTT. Its protein product is CAWRAGNNQPQHF.

The V and J genes are TRBV2 and TRBJ2-7, with TRBD1 identical over 9 bases. After removal of 5 bases from V and 4 bases from J, the junction contained 6 bases not matched to a gene. Per germline, CDR1 SNHLY and CDR2 FYNNEI. This CDR3 comprises 14 residues. Written as DNA, the CDR3 is TGTGCCAGCAGTTTCAGGACAGGGGTTTACGAGCAGTACTTC. Translation gives CASSFRTGVYEQYF.

The rearrangement links TRBV19 to TRBJ1-5; tentative D call: TRBD1 (6 bases). The germline CDR1 and CDR2 sequences are LNHDA and SQIVND (reference sequence). The CDR3 runs 14 residues. The V end lost 6 bases, the J end lost 1 base, and 10 bases lay between the germline ends. The CDR3 sequence: CASRAGQSNQPQHF. CDR3 in DNA: TGTGCCAGTAGGGCTGGACAGAGCAATCAGCCCCAGCATTTT.

V usage is TRBV27 and J usage is TRBJ1-2, with 11 nucleotides matching TRBD1. The CDR3 extends over 16 amino acids. Germline CDR1 and CDR2: MNHEY and SMNVEV (reference sequence). V lost 5 bases, J lost 7 bases, and 12 bases stayed unmatched. CDR3 loop: CASSPGWGQGVRGYTF. The CDR3 bases are TGTGCCAGCAGTCCCGGTTGGGGACAGGGGGTACGTGGCTACACCTTC.

The gene calls are TRBV27 and TRBJ2-1, with 9 bases lining up with TRBD2. J lost 2 bases, V lost 6 bases, and 11 bases had no gene match. Germline assignment: CDR1 MNHEY and CDR2 SMNVEV (reference sequence). This CDR3 comprises 17 residues. CDR3 bases: TGTGCCAGCAGGGGGGGTAGCGGGAGAAGAACCTACAATGAGCAGTTCTTC. Its translation is CASRGGSGRRTYNEQFF.